Listed below are T cell receptor beta chains from one sample, sequenced in a study of blood T cell repertoires in COVID-19. Some clones are missing from TCRdb's copy, which holds only in-frame ones; the method was immunoSEQ multiplex PCR. The data hold 250,000 to 350,000 clones, with around 89% observed a single time. Sequenced input: peripheral blood. These receptor sequences come from a woman in her fifties or sixties with active or convalescent COVID-19. The conserved cysteine and the conserved F or W are not part of the CDR3 here. Clone size, where shown, is once, few, many, or a class for clones that have expanded.

TRBJ1-1,few,TRBV30,AWQKQVNTEAF
TRBJ2-2,.,TRBV7-2,ASSLDTSGSHAGELF
TRBJ1-1,.,TRBV20-1,SASNIGALNTEAF
TRBJ1-1,.,TRBV3-1/TRBV3-2,ASSQVGGPKSEAF
TRBJ2-2,.,TRBV7-2,ASSLARASGSRGELF
TRBJ1-2,.,TRBV6-5,ARGQGYGYT
TRBJ2-1,.,TRBV7-2,ASSFSRATYNEQF
TRBJ1-1,.,TRBV6-5,ASSYSKWQLAEAF
TRBJ2-2,.,TRBV7-2,ASSLGLGNTGELF
TRBJ2-5,.,TRBV4-1,ASSQTVETQY
TRBJ2-2,.,TRBV9,ASSATTLAGNTGELF
TRBJ2-1,.,TRBV27,ASSPAFYRGEQF
TRBJ2-3,.,TRBV7-3,ASSPTRGGTDTQY